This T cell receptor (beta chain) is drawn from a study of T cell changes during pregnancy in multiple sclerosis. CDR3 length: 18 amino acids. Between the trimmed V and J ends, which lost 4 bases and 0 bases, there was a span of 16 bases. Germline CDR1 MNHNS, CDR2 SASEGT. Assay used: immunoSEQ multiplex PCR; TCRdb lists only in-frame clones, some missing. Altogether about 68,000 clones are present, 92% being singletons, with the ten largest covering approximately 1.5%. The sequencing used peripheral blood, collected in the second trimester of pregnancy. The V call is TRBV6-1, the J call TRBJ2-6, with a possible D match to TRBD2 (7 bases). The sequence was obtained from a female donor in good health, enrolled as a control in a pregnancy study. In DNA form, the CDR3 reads TGTGCCAGCAGTGCCCTAGGGAGGGGGGGCTCTGGGGCCAACGTCCTGACTTTC. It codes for CASSALGRGGSGANVLTF.